These 12 T cell receptor beta chains came from one sample sequenced in a study of CD8 T cells in Susac syndrome. RNA, at about 0.45 to 1 ug, was reverse transcribed with random hexamers. In TCRdb, the immunoSEQ multiplex PCR reads were re-called with MiXCR into one record per CDR3 protein. The sample has about 190,000 distinct CDR3 sequences, roughly 92% seen once. The sequenced sample was CD4+ T cells from PBMCs. The receptors shown here come from a human donor in good health.

The V call is TRBV28, the J call TRBJ2-1; D gene uncertain. This CDR3 comprises 14 residues. V lost 6 bases and J 1 base, leaving 10 bases between the germline ends. The V gene's germline CDR1 is MDHEN and CDR2 SYDVKM. The CDR3 bases are TGTGCCAGCAGCCTTAAAGGGTCCTACAATGAGCAGTTCTTC. Protein: CASSLKGSYNEQFF.

The V call is TRBV5-1, the J call TRBJ2-7; 9 bases are a match to TRBD1. CDR3 length: 14 amino acids. J lost 6 bases, V lost 2 bases, and 6 bases had no gene match. Per germline, CDR1 SGHRS and CDR2 YFSETQ. The CDR3 DNA reads TGCGCCAGCAGCTTACCGGGACAGGGTGCCGAGCAGTACTTC. Residues: CASSLPGQGAEQYF.

The rearrangement uses TRBV7-8 and TRBJ2-4; a weak D match, TRBD1 (5 bases). V lost 1 base to trimming and J lost 1 base, with 23 bases between them. Germline CDR1 and CDR2: SGHVS and FQNEAQ. This CDR3 is built from 20 residues. This chain's CDR3 is CASSLEVFFGVTGAKNIQYF. The DNA of the CDR3 is TGTGCCAGCAGCTTAGAAGTTTTTTTTGGGGTAACAGGTGCCAAAAACATTCAGTACTTC.

This chain links TRBV19 with TRBJ2-3; D is perhaps TRBD1 or TRBD2 (6 bases each). The V end was cut by 6 bases, the J end by 2 bases, with 12 bases between. The CDR3 length is 14 residues. Germline V gives CDR1 LNHDA, CDR2 SQIVND (reference sequence). In DNA, the CDR3 is TGTGCCAGTAGGGTCGGGGGCACCACAGATACGCAGTATTTT. This gives the protein CASRVGGTTDTQYF.

The genes are TRBV20-1 and TRBJ2-2; possibly TRBD2 for D (6 bases). Germline CDR1 and CDR2: DFQATT and SNEGSKA (reference sequence). V gave up 2 bases and J gave up 1 base, with 8 bases separating them. The CDR3 loop spans 14 amino acids. The CDR3 loop is CSARIGGNTGELFF. CDR3 in DNA: TGCAGTGCTAGAATCGGGGGGAACACCGGGGAGCTGTTTTTT.

This clonotype was observed once. The CDR3 DNA is TGTGCCAGCAGCGTAGGACACCTGAACACTGAAGCTTTCTTT. This sequence encodes CASSVGHLNTEAFF. The chain employs TRBV9 and TRBJ1-1; D is unclear. V lost 0 bases, J lost 0 bases, and 6 bases lay in between. The CDR3 is made up of 14 amino acids. Germline CDR1 SGDLS, CDR2 YYNGEE.

The chain carries TRBV7-9 and TRBJ1-1; TRBD1 agrees at 12 bases. Germline V lookup: CDR1 SEHNR, CDR2 FQNEAQ (reference sequence). The CDR3 is made up of 13 amino acids. V shed 5 bases, J shed 11 bases, and the junction held 6 bases outside the gene matches. CDR3 bases: TGTGCCAGCAGCCACGGGACAGGGGGCGATGCTTTCTTT. Protein product: CASSHGTGGDAFF. The variable domain in full, completed from reference TRBV7-9 and TRBJ1-1, reads DTGVSQNPRHKITKRGQNVTFRCDPISEHNRLYWYRQTLGQGPEFLTYFQNEAQLEKSRLLSDRFSAERPKGSFSTLEIQRTEQGDSAMYLCASSHGTGGDAFFGQGTRLTVV.

J is TRBJ2-2 and V is TRBV12-3 or TRBV12-4, with 8 bases that match TRBD1. The CDR3 is made up of 16 amino acids. V was pared by 6 bases and J by 4 bases, with 10 bases of the junction left unmatched. The DNA for the CDR3 is TGTGCCAGCAGCTACGACAGGGGAAGCCGCACCGGGGAGCTGTTTTTT. It is translated as CASSYDRGSRTGELFF.

The rearrangement joins TRBV12-3 or TRBV12-4 to TRBJ1-1, with D unresolved. The CDR3 spans 14 residues. Trimming left V 7 bases short and J 5 bases short, with 17 bases between. Written as DNA, the CDR3 is TGTGCCAGCAAAAAGGGTAATACGAGGACTGAAGCTTTCTTT. Its translation is CASKKGNTRTEAFF.

The V gene is TRBV7-2, the J gene TRBJ2-3; a weak D match, TRBD2 (5 bases). Germline V lookup: CDR1 SGHTA, CDR2 FQGNSA. Deletions cut 2 bases from V and 0 bases from J, with 21 bases between. The CDR3 totals 19 residues. CDR3 nucleotides: TGTGCCAGCAGCTTACGGGGTGGCGGGCTATATAAAAGCACAGATACGCAGTATTTT. It yields the protein CASSLRGGGLYKSTDTQYF.

CDR3 sequence: CAISESMGSNQPQHF. As DNA, the CDR3 is TGTGCCATCAGTGAGTCGATGGGGTCGAATCAGCCCCAGCATTTT. This chain joins TRBV10-3 and TRBJ1-5; D is ambiguous. Per germline, CDR1 ENHRY and CDR2 SYGVKD. The CDR3 has 15 amino acids. Trimming pared 0 bases from V and 4 bases from J, leaving 10 bases between.

In nucleotides, the CDR3 is TGTGCCAGCAGTCCCCCACCGGGGGGCCGAATCGAGCAGTTCTTC. It codes for CASSPPPGGRIEQFF. The chain recombines TRBV6-2 or TRBV6-3 with TRBJ2-1; D may be TRBD2 (7 bases). V lost 5 bases to trimming and J lost 10 bases, with 21 bases between them. From germline, CDR1 is MNHEY and CDR2 SVGEGT. The CDR3 extends over 15 amino acids.